This T cell receptor (beta chain) was obtained from a study of cytomegalovirus exposure and HLA in healthy donors. The germline V gene has CDR1 MDHEN and CDR2 SYDVKM. Trimming removed 2 bases at V and 4 bases at J, with 17 bases between. CDR3 length: 16 amino acids. The PCR employed 60 Vbeta primers together with 13 Jbeta primers. Original processing methods: Later work found approximately 80 million unique TCR beta chains, with approximately 12 million shared. TCRdb's copy holds only in-frame clones and misses some; the assay was immunoSEQ multiplex PCR. V and J calls and clone size come straight from that table; D and trimming were deduced from the DNA. This table has 150,000 to 200,000 clones, less than 90% appearing once.

The sequenced sample was PBMCs. This sequence joins TRBV28 and TRBJ1-2, with D tentatively TRBD1 (5 bases). The sequence derives from a woman under 30 in good health and CMV-seronegative. CDR3 sequence (DNA): TGTGCCAGCAGTTTACCCGCTAGGGGATTGAGCTATGGCTACACCTTC. Amino acids: CASSLPARGLSYGYTF.